A single sample gave rise to the 14 T cell receptor beta chains below, sequenced in a study of HIV-infected patients and healthy controls. Whole blood was used without fractionation, so all unsorted peripheral T cells were included. Around 0.5 ug RNA was reverse transcribed with alpha and beta constant-region primers. Each of the alpha and beta chains got its own library through chain-specific third strand synthesis with indices. TCRdb reprocessed the 5' RACE reads via MiXCR and lists one record per CDR3 protein. The sample lists some 20,000 distinct CDR3 sequences, around 8.2% occurring once. Material: blood. The origin of the receptors is an adult in good health.

This clonotype appeared many times. The J gene is TRBJ2-7, the V gene TRBV12-3 or TRBV12-4; TRBD2 is a possible D gene (5 bases). Trimming took 0 bases from V and 5 from J, leaving 11 bases between them. The CDR3 covers 14 residues. CDR3 region: CASSLAGDIHEQYF. CDR3 coding DNA: TGTGCCAGCAGTTTAGCGGGAGATATTCACGAGCAGTACTTC.

This clonotype was counted ten times or more. The chain recombines TRBV5-1 with TRBJ1-1, with D uncertain. The V end lost 3 bases, the J end lost 0 bases, and 15 bases lay between the germline ends. This CDR3 comprises 16 residues. In germline, CDR1 is SGHRS, CDR2 YFSETQ. In nucleotides, the CDR3 is TGCGCCAGCAGCTCACCGCGACAAGGGATGAACACTGAAGCTTTCTTT. As protein: CASSSPRQGMNTEAFF.

This clonotype was detected ten times or more. The V call is TRBV4-1, the J call TRBJ2-5; 9 bases are shared with TRBD1. Germline-derived CDR1 and CDR2 are MGHRA and YSYEKL. This CDR3 comprises 14 residues. With 3 bases clipped from V and 4 bases from J, the junction kept 3 bases outside the gene matches. The CDR3 DNA sequence: TGCGCCAGCAGCCAGGGACAGGGCAGAGAGACCCAGTACTTC. Its protein product is CASSQGQGRETQYF.

There are many counts of this clonotype. The chain has TRBV6-1 and TRBJ2-5; D ambiguous. This CDR3 is 11 amino acids long. The germline V and J ends were trimmed by 6 bases and 5 bases, with 7 bases remaining between them. Per the germline V gene, CDR1 is MNHNS and CDR2 is SASEGT. The CDR3 loop is CASSLVETQYF. As DNA, the CDR3 is TGTGCCAGCAGCCTAGTGGAGACCCAGTACTTC.

The chain links TRBV24-1 to TRBJ2-1; 8 bases align to TRBD2. CDR3 size: 18 residues. J lost 6 bases, V lost 4 bases, and 16 bases had no gene match. Germline V lookup: CDR1 KGHDR, CDR2 SFDVKD. CDR3 in DNA: TGTGCCACCAGTGACTACTCAGCTAGCGGGCTGTTGAGCAATGAGCAGTTCTTC. This translates into CATSDYSASGLLSNEQFF.

This clonotype has ten or more counts. This chain connects TRBV2 to TRBJ2-5; possibly TRBD1 for D (5 bases). CDR3 size: 13 residues. V lost 7 bases, J lost 5 bases, and 14 bases lay in between. From germline, CDR1 is SNHLY and CDR2 FYNNEI. The CDR3 loop reads CASNLGVRETQYF. In DNA form, the CDR3 reads TGTGCCAGCAATCTAGGGGTGCGCGAGACCCAGTACTTC.

This clonotype was counted many times. The rearrangement uses TRBV20-1 and TRBJ2-3; tentatively, D is TRBD2 (5 bases). The V and J ends lost 6 bases and 0 bases respectively, with 22 bases between them. The CDR3 runs 17 residues. Germline V gene lookup returns CDR1 DFQATT and CDR2 SNEGSKA (reference sequence). CDR3 in amino acids: CSAPSPPTTESTDTQYF. The CDR3, as DNA: TGCAGTGCCCCTTCCCCCCCGACTACTGAAAGCACAGATACGCAGTATTTT.

Many counts were recorded for this clonotype. The chain recombines TRBV27 with TRBJ2-7; D might be TRBD1 (6 bases). V was trimmed by 3 bases and J by 3 bases, leaving 12 bases between them. CDR1 is MNHEY and CDR2 is SMNVEV in the germline V gene (reference sequence). The CDR3 runs 14 residues. The DNA for the CDR3 is TGTGCCAGCAGTTTTCAGGGGCAGCTCTACGAGCAGTACTTC. Its translation is CASSFQGQLYEQYF.

This clonotype was seen many times. The chain links TRBV20-1 to TRBJ2-1; 13 nucleotides line up with TRBD2. The CDR3 contains 21 residues. In germline, CDR1 is DFQATT, CDR2 SNEGSKA (reference sequence). After removal of 4 bases from V and 2 bases from J, the junction contained 20 bases not matched to a gene. DNA for the CDR3: TGCAGTGCTATCACCACGCCCGGGACTAGCGGGACAGCGGGCACCTACAATGAGCAGTTCTTC. This sequence encodes CSAITTPGTSGTAGTYNEQFF.

The chain recombines TRBV6-5 with TRBJ2-1; 10 bases fit TRBD2. Per the germline V gene, CDR1 is MNHEY and CDR2 is SVGAGI. V was pared by 6 bases and J by 9 bases, with 11 bases of the junction left unmatched. The CDR3 runs to 15 residues. The CDR3 protein is CASRKSGRAPGEQFF. As DNA, the CDR3 is TGTGCCAGCAGAAAAAGCGGGAGGGCCCCAGGTGAGCAGTTCTTC.

This clonotype was counted many times. The chain couples TRBV24-1 to TRBJ2-3, with 8 bases identical to TRBD1. The CDR3 contains 13 residues. With V trimmed by 11 bases and J by 1 base, 4 bases remained unmatched. Per the germline V gene, CDR1 is KGHDR and CDR2 is SFDVKD. CDR3 DNA sequence: TGTGCCATCTCGACAGGGGGCACAGATACGCAGTATTTT. It encodes CAISTGGTDTQYF.

This chain connects TRBV6-5 to TRBJ2-5, with 8 bases lining up with TRBD1. Germline CDR1 and CDR2: MNHEY and SVGAGI. The CDR3 is made up of 15 amino acids. With 6 bases clipped from V and 2 bases from J, the junction kept 8 bases outside the gene matches. The CDR3 DNA reads as TGTGCCAGCAGCCGGATTGACAGGGGTCAAGAGACCCAGTACTTC. It codes for CASSRIDRGQETQYF.

Many counts were recorded for this clonotype. CDR3 in DNA: TGTGCCAGCAGCTTATTAGGGTATGAGCAGTTCTTC. Protein product: CASSLLGYEQFF. The rearrangement links TRBV5-6 to TRBJ2-1, with unresolved D. CDR3 size: 12 residues. Germline V gives CDR1 SGHDT, CDR2 YYEEEE. Trimming stripped 2 bases from V and 8 bases from J, with 8 bases between.

This clonotype showed up many times. The chain joins TRBV12-3 or TRBV12-4 to TRBJ2-6, with 12 bases that match TRBD1. Trimming took 8 bases from V and 1 from J; bases not matched to a gene: 3. The CDR3 loop spans 16 amino acids. The CDR3, as DNA: TGTGCCAGCGAGGGACAGGGGGCTTCTGGGGCCAACGTCCTGACTTTC. It codes for CASEGQGASGANVLTF.